One sample yielded the 10 T cell receptor beta chains listed below, sequenced in a study of Ad26.COV2.S vaccination and SARS-CoV-2 variants (dated by TCRdb to about 2021). The protocol used for the library was the immunoSEQ multiplex PCR assay. This immuneACCESS table, as held by TCRdb, lists in-frame sequences with V and J called but not all clones. Of the missing ones, under half trace to an unresolved V gene in checked studies; the others have no known cause. In all, the sample holds fewer than 400,000 clones, and just under 85% of those were seen once. The top ten hold approximately 2% of the sample. This sample's treatment or condition label indicates: approximately 18 received Ad26.COV2.S at low or high dose, single or two shots; 5 received placebo; per-sample allocation not given. For vaccine and placebo recipients, the sequenced repertoires came from samples collected on day 63 after the first injection.

The sample in question was peripheral blood, obtained in a trial of Ad26.COV2.S vaccine versus placebo. The receptors here all came from a person between 18 and 65 years old who received the Ad26.COV2.S COVID-19 vaccine or a placebo.

The chain uses TRBV2 and TRBJ2-7, with a weak D call TRBD1 (6 bases). Germline CDR1 SNHLY, CDR2 FYNNEI. The CDR3 spans 12 residues. V was shortened by 10 bases and J by 7 bases, with 17 bases between the two germline ends. The CDR3 nucleotides read TGTGCCACCAGGGGCAGCCTCGGGGAGCAGTACTTC. Amino acids: CATRGSLGEQYF.

V usage is TRBV5-1 and J usage is TRBJ2-5, with a tentative D call TRBD2 (6 bases). V dropped 1 base and J dropped 4 bases, with 20 bases sitting between them. This CDR3 has 17 amino acids. Germline CDR1 reads SGHRS; CDR2 reads YFSETQ. CDR3 coding DNA: TGCGCCAGCAGCTTGAGGCTCCGAAGCGGGTTTAGAGAGACCCAGTACTTC. Its protein product is CASSLRLRSGFRETQYF.

This chain uses TRBV10-3 with TRBJ2-2; 8 nucleotides match TRBD1. This CDR3 region has 14 residues. Germline trimming cut 8 bases from V and 5 bases from J; bases unmatched to any gene: 7. Germline CDR1 ENHRY, CDR2 SYGVKD. CDR3 coding DNA: TGTGCCATCGGGGGACAGGTCTGGACCGGGGAGCTGTTTTTT. This codes for CAIGGQVWTGELFF.

Notes on this clone: This could be a read error, since a much larger clone is one nucleotide away. The chain employs TRBV11-2 and TRBJ1-1; D not resolved. CDR3 length: 13 residues. Germline values: CDR1 SGHAT, CDR2 FQNNGV. V was clipped by 0 bases and J by 1 base, with 3 bases between them. The CDR3 nucleotides read TGTGCCAGCAGCTTAGACAGGAACACTGAAGCTTTCTTT. Translating it yields CASSLDRNTEAFF.

This chain links TRBV5-1 with TRBJ2-1; D is perhaps TRBD1 (6 bases). This CDR3 is 15 amino acids long. Germline CDR1 reads SGHRS; CDR2 reads YFSETQ. Trimming cost V 4 bases and J 1 base, with 12 bases left between them. The CDR3 here is CASSERTDSYNEQFF. The CDR3 DNA reads TGCGCCAGCAGCGAGAGGACAGATTCCTACAATGAGCAGTTCTTC. The full variable domain, in which reference TRBV5-1 and TRBJ2-1 provide the parts outside the CDR3, is KAGVTQTPRYLIKTRGQQVTLSCSPISGHRSVSWYQQTPGQGLQFLFEYFSETQRNKGNFPGRFSGRQFSNSRSEMNVSTLELGDSALYLCASSERTDSYNEQFFGPGTRLTVL.

The rearrangement joins TRBV12-3 or TRBV12-4 to TRBJ1-1; D gene uncertain. CDR3 size: 12 residues. Trimming stripped 3 bases from V and 3 bases from J, with 5 bases between. The CDR3 loop reads CASSFSDTEAFF. CDR3 in DNA: TGTGCCAGCAGTTTTTCGGACACTGAAGCTTTCTTT.

This clone was seen only once. The chain uses TRBV13 and TRBJ2-7; the D is unclear. With 5 bases removed from V and 0 bases from J, the gap between germline ends came to 11 bases. The germline gives CDR1 PRHDT, CDR2 FYEKMQ (reference sequence). The CDR3 runs to 14 residues. Here the CDR3 reads CASSASGSSYEQYF. CDR3 coding DNA: TGTGCCAGCAGCGCTTCAGGTAGCTCCTACGAGCAGTACTTC.

V usage is TRBV11-2 and J usage is TRBJ2-7, with TRBD1 matching 9 bases. V shed 5 bases and J 5 bases; nucleotides not matched to a gene: 10. CDR1 is SGHAT and CDR2 is FQNNGV in the germline V gene. This CDR3 is built from 15 residues. CDR3 nucleotide sequence: TGTGCCAGCAGCCTGGGGGGGGACAGGGCACACGAGCAGTACTTC. It specifies CASSLGGDRAHEQYF.

The J gene is TRBJ1-4, the V gene TRBV19, with 8 bases aligning to TRBD1. CDR3 length: 17 residues. CDR1 and CDR2 from the germline V gene are LNHDA and SQIVND (reference sequence). The ends lost 6 bases at V and 0 bases at J; junction bases unmatched: 9. CDR3 in amino acids: CASRRGQASATNEKLFF. The CDR3 nucleotides are TGTGCCAGTAGAAGGGGACAGGCATCAGCAACTAATGAAAAACTGTTTTTT. The complete variable domain, with remaining parts taken from reference TRBV19 and TRBJ1-4, reads DGGITQSPKYLFRKEGQNVTLSCEQNLNHDAMYWYRQDPGQGLRLIYYSQIVNDFQKGDIAEGYSVSREKKESFPLTVTSAQKNPTAFYLCASRRGQASATNEKLFFGSGTQLSVL.

The V and J genes are TRBV5-6 and TRBJ2-4; TRBD2 agrees at 8 bases. CDR3 length equals 18 residues. The V and J ends lost 0 bases and 0 bases, in that order; junction bases with no gene match: 8. The germline gives CDR1 SGHDT, CDR2 YYEEEE. The CDR3: CASSLGRLAGLAKNIQYF. As DNA, the CDR3 is TGTGCCAGCAGCTTGGGTAGGCTAGCGGGCTTAGCCAAAAACATTCAGTACTTC.